The 30 T cell receptor beta chains below all came from one sample that was sequenced in a study of T cells in Graves' hyperthyroidism and ophthalmopathy. Researchers took RNA transcripts and amplified the TCR beta CDR3 regions from them. The primer set for the first-round RT-PCR of the TCR CDR3 was HTBI. MiXCR was run by TCRdb on the multiplex PCR reads, yielding one entry per CDR3 protein. The table includes 550,000 to 700,000 distinct CDR3 sequences, about half detected once. Sequencing was performed on peripheral blood or thyroid tissue (not recorded which). The receptors here all came from an adult woman with Graves' disease, either hyperthyroidism or ophthalmopathy (not recorded which).

This chain uses TRBV6-6 with TRBJ1-5; D gene ambiguous. V gave up 6 bases and J gave up 3 bases, with 9 bases separating them. The CDR3 is 13 amino acids. Looked up from germline, CDR1 is MNHNY and CDR2 is SVGAGI (reference sequence). CDR3 region: CASRLLFNQPQHF. Written as DNA, the CDR3 is TGTGCCAGCAGACTATTATTCAATCAGCCCCAGCATTTT.

In this sample, this clonotype turned up many times. This chain joins TRBV20-1 and TRBJ1-1, with TRBD1 matching over 8 bases. The CDR3 consists of 14 residues. With 3 bases clipped from V and 7 bases from J, the junction kept 10 bases outside the gene matches. Germline V gives CDR1 DFQATT, CDR2 SNEGSKA (reference sequence). The CDR3 region is CSARSGQGSGEAFF. CDR3 nucleotide sequence: TGCAGTGCTAGGTCTGGACAGGGCTCGGGTGAAGCTTTCTTT.

This clonotype was found many times. The genes are TRBV14 and TRBJ2-5; D possibly corresponds to TRBD1 (5 bases). CDR3 length: 13 amino acids. Trimming stripped 4 bases from V and 7 bases from J, with 13 bases between. CDR1 SGHDN and CDR2 FVKESK come from the germline V gene. The CDR3 reads CASSRGREWTQYF. DNA for the CDR3: TGTGCCAGCAGCCGGGGCCGTGAATGGACCCAGTACTTC.

This clonotype has more than one count but fewer than ten. This chain connects TRBV10-3 to TRBJ1-2, with D tentatively TRBD1 (6 bases). The germline V gene has CDR1 ENHRY and CDR2 SYGVKD. This CDR3 has 15 amino acids. V dropped 3 bases and J dropped 1 base, with 12 bases sitting between them. CDR3 DNA sequence: TGTGCCATCAGTGATTTGGGGGCTCTTAACTATGGCTACACCTTC. Encoded protein: CAISDLGALNYGYTF.

The sample holds a few counts of this clonotype. The chain is built from TRBV20-1 and TRBJ2-1, with 12 bases fitting TRBD1. With 6 bases clipped from V and 9 bases from J, the junction kept 3 bases outside the gene matches. The CDR3 totals 12 residues. Per germline, CDR1 DFQATT and CDR2 SNEGSKA (reference sequence). CDR3 protein: CSAGTGGTEQFF. DNA for the CDR3: TGCAGTGCCGGGACAGGGGGCACTGAGCAGTTCTTC.

This clonotype was detected ten times or more. This chain links TRBV7-3 with TRBJ2-3, with D possibly being TRBD1 or TRBD2 (6 bases each). The germline V and J ends were trimmed by 3 bases and 5 bases, with 12 bases remaining between them. Germline V gene data show CDR1 as SGHTA and CDR2 as FQGTGA. The CDR3 totals 14 residues. The CDR3 sequence: CASSFMAGQDTQYF. The DNA of the CDR3 is TGTGCCAGCAGCTTCATGGCGGGACAAGATACGCAGTATTTT. The full variable domain, its missing parts supplied by reference TRBV7-3 and TRBJ2-3, is GAGVSQTPSNKVTEKGKYVELRCDPISGHTALYWYRQSLGQGPEFLIYFQGTGAADDSGLPNDRFFAVRPEGSVSTLKIQRTERGDSAVYLCASSFMAGQDTQYFGPGTRLTVL.

Comment on this clonotype: This CDR3 fails to terminate in the conserved phenylalanine or tryptophan, so it likely reflects a read error. The rearrangement uses TRBV29-1 and TRBJ1-2; tentative D call: TRBD1 (6 bases). Germline values: CDR1 SQVTM, CDR2 ANQGSEA. This CDR3 spans 14 amino acids. The V and J ends lost 6 bases and 6 bases respectively, with 20 bases between them. CDR3 amino acids: CSVGGQRDWNGYTL. DNA of the CDR3: TGCAGCGTCGGGGGCCAGAGGGATTGGAATGGCTACACCCTC.

Only a few counts were recorded for this clonotype. This chain connects TRBV3-1 to TRBJ2-7; TRBD2 matches 13 bases. In germline, CDR1 is LGHDT, CDR2 YNNKEL (reference sequence). V trimming: 4 bases; J trimming: 4 bases; junction bases outside the gene matches: 13. This CDR3 is built from 18 residues. Written as DNA, the CDR3 is TGTGCCAGCAGCCCGCCCCGGACTAGCGGGAGTAACATGTACGAGCAGTACTTC. As protein: CASSPPRTSGSNMYEQYF.

This clonotype was picked up one time. This chain uses TRBV19 with TRBJ1-2; D uncertain. Trimming left V 6 bases short and J 8 bases short, with 13 bases between. This CDR3 region has 12 residues. Germline-derived CDR1 and CDR2 are LNHDA and SQIVND (reference sequence). CDR3 bases: TGTGCCAGTAGCCTTCCAGGCAGCGGCTACACCTTC. Translation gives CASSLPGSGYTF.

In this sample, this clonotype turned up many times. The J gene is TRBJ1-6, the V gene TRBV14; D possibly corresponds to TRBD1 (5 bases). Trimming took 5 bases from V and 10 from J, leaving 15 bases between them. This CDR3 comprises 14 residues. Germline assignment: CDR1 SGHDN and CDR2 FVKESK. CDR3 in amino acids: CASSSGRRNSPLHF. The CDR3, as DNA: TGTGCCAGCAGCTCAGGGAGGCGAAACTCACCCCTCCACTTT. Drawing the rest from reference TRBV14 and TRBJ1-6, the complete variable domain is EAGVTQFPSHSVIEKGQTVTLRCDPISGHDNLYWYRRVMGKEIKFLLHFVKESKQDESGMPNNRFLAERTGGTYSTLKVQPAELEDSGVYFCASSSGRRNSPLHFGNGTRLTVT.

The chain uses TRBV10-2 and TRBJ2-5, with D maybe TRBD1 (5 bases). This CDR3 has 15 residues. V lost 3 bases and J lost 4, with 15 bases in between. The V gene's germline CDR1 is WSHSY and CDR2 SAAADI. The CDR3 loop reads CASSESIRGGETQYF. The CDR3 DNA sequence: TGCGCCAGCAGTGAATCTATAAGGGGCGGAGAGACCCAGTACTTC.

The chain couples TRBV6-1 to TRBJ1-2; no reliable D call. The germline CDR1 and CDR2 sequences are MNHNS and SASEGT. V lost 7 bases and J lost 4, with 16 bases in between. The CDR3 contains 14 residues. CDR3 nucleotide sequence: TGTGCCAGCACGCGGGGTAACGTCGGCTATGGCTACACCTTC. Translated: CASTRGNVGYGYTF.

The V and J genes are TRBV11-2 and TRBJ2-7; D gene unclear. There are 14 residues in the CDR3. Germline CDR1 SGHAT, CDR2 FQNNGV. Trimming pared 4 bases from V and 5 bases from J, leaving 15 bases between. CDR3 nucleotides: TGTGCCAGCAGCTCACACACAAGCGACCACGAGCAGTACTTC. It encodes CASSSHTSDHEQYF.

V and J are TRBV29-1 and TRBJ1-2; 10 nucleotides match TRBD1. The V gene end was trimmed by 6 bases and the J gene end by 5 bases; junction bases not matched to a gene: 9. Germline CDR1 SQVTM, CDR2 ANQGSEA. The CDR3 has 14 residues. The CDR3 is CSVGPGQGTYGYTF. The CDR3 bases are TGCAGCGTCGGACCGGGACAGGGGACGTATGGCTACACCTTC. Looking up the rest from reference TRBV29-1 and TRBJ1-2 gives the full variable domain: SAVISQKPSRDICQRGTSLTIQCQVDSQVTMMFWYRQQPGQSLTLIATANQGSEATYESGFVIDKFPISRPNLTFSTLTVSNMSPEDSSIYLCSVGPGQGTYGYTFGSGTRLTVV.

The table lists this clonotype with many counts. The junction and the germline gene differ at one end; a read error may be behind it. This chain uses TRBV20-1 with TRBJ2-7; TRBD1 matches 9 bases. The V gene's germline CDR1 is DFQATT and CDR2 SNEGSKA (reference sequence). The CDR3 covers 13 residues. The CDR3 is CSATGTGTYEQYF. Written as DNA, the CDR3 is TGCAGCGCTACCGGGACAGGGACCTACGAGCAGTACTTC.

This clonotype was seen at least ten times. V usage is TRBV12-3 or TRBV12-4 and J usage is TRBJ1-4; no clear D gene. The length of the CDR3 is 15 residues. Between the trimmed V and J ends, which lost 2 bases and 8 bases, there was a span of 15 bases. The CDR3 sequence is CASSLNGLGEEKLFF. CDR3 coding DNA: TGTGCCAGCAGTTTAAATGGACTCGGGGAGGAAAAACTGTTTTTT.

Ten or more counts support this clonotype. This chain connects TRBV14 to TRBJ1-4; 9 nucleotides align to TRBD1. V dropped 6 bases and J dropped 8; count of bases not matched to a gene: 7. Germline lookup yields CDR1 SGHDN and CDR2 FVKESK. The CDR3 length is 14 residues. CDR3 coding DNA: TGTGCCAGCAGACGCGGGACAGGGCGAGAAAAACTGTTTTTT. Translation gives CASRRGTGREKLFF.

In its sample, this clonotype was seen many times. CDR3 in DNA: TGCGCCAGCAGCCATACACCGGGACAGCTAACCTACGAGCAGTACTTC. This translates into CASSHTPGQLTYEQYF. The chain combines TRBV5-1 with TRBJ2-7; 7 positions agree with TRBD1. Per germline, CDR1 SGHRS and CDR2 YFSETQ. This CDR3 comprises 16 residues. The V and J ends lost 4 bases and 2 bases, in that order; junction bases with no gene match: 12.

The rearrangement joins TRBV29-1 to TRBJ2-1, with 9 bases aligning to TRBD2. V was pared by 3 bases and J by 5 bases, with 5 bases of the junction left unmatched. This CDR3 is 14 amino acids long. CDR1 and CDR2 from the germline V gene are SQVTM and ANQGSEA. CDR3 sequence: CSVEGAGGHNEQFF. DNA of the CDR3: TGCAGCGTTGAGGGAGCGGGAGGACACAATGAGCAGTTCTTC.

The V call is TRBV19, the J call TRBJ1-2, with 8 bases fitting TRBD1. The CDR3 runs 16 residues. Trimming removed 7 bases from V and 8 bases from J; junction bases left unmatched: 18. CDR1 and CDR2 (germline): LNHDA, SQIVND (reference sequence). In DNA, the CDR3 is TGTGCCAGTACCCCTGGGACAGGCGAGGTCCCCGGGGGCTACACCTTC. Encoded protein: CASTPGTGEVPGGYTF. The whole variable domain, remainder taken from reference TRBV19 and TRBJ1-2, is DGGITQSPKYLFRKEGQNVTLSCEQNLNHDAMYWYRQDPGQGLRLIYYSQIVNDFQKGDIAEGYSVSREKKESFPLTVTSAQKNPTAFYLCASTPGTGEVPGGYTFGSGTRLTVV.

As to this clonotype: A much larger clone sits a single nucleotide away, making a read error possible. The chain recombines TRBV5-1 with TRBJ2-5; 8 positions match TRBD2. Germline CDR1 is SGHRS and CDR2 is YFSETQ. The CDR3 length is 17 residues. V lost 4 bases to trimming and J lost 7 bases; unmatched junction nucleotides: 18. CDR3 DNA sequence: TGCGCCAGCAGCCCCCGGACTAGCCCGCGGAGGGAAGGGACCCAGTACTTC. It translates to CASSPRTSPRREGTQYF. Together with reference TRBV5-1 and TRBJ2-5, the CDR3 gives the full variable domain: KAGVTQTPRYLIKTRGQQVTLSCSPISGHRSVSWYQQTPGQGLQFLFEYFSETQRNKGNFPGRFSGRQFSNSRSEMNVSTLELGDSALYLCASSPRTSPRREGTQYFGPGTRLLVL.

The chain uses TRBV7-9 and TRBJ2-5, with TRBD1 as a possible D gene (5 bases). CDR3 length: 13 residues. The germline V gene has CDR1 SEHNR and CDR2 FQNEAQ (reference sequence). Trimming took 2 bases from V and 5 from J, leaving 9 bases between them. CDR3 coding DNA: TGTGCCAGCAGCTTAAGTCAGGGTGAGACCCAGTACTTC. It translates to CASSLSQGETQYF.

Many counts were recorded for this clonotype. The chain employs TRBV7-3 and TRBJ2-7, with TRBD2 identical over 14 bases. V shed 5 bases and J 5 bases; nucleotides not matched to a gene: 5. There are 15 residues in the CDR3. Germline V gene sequence: CDR1 SGHTA, CDR2 FQGTGA. The CDR3 nucleotides are TGTGCCAGCAGCACGGGACTAGCGGGAGCCGACGAGCAGTACTTC. It is translated as CASSTGLAGADEQYF.

The chain links TRBV25-1 to TRBJ1-4, with D possibly TRBD1 on 5 matching bases. V lost 1 base to trimming and J lost 0 bases, with 12 bases between them. Per the germline V gene, CDR1 is MGHDK and CDR2 is SYGVNS. The CDR3 spans 17 residues. For the CDR3, the DNA is TGTGCCAGCAGTGAATTAGACAGACATCCAACTAATGAAAAACTGTTTTTT. It encodes CASSELDRHPTNEKLFF.

The chain couples TRBV28 to TRBJ1-1, with D unresolved. Germline V gene data show CDR1 as MDHEN and CDR2 as SYDVKM. Trimming shortened V by 2 bases and J by 4 bases, and 8 bases separated the two germline ends. The length of the CDR3 is 13 residues. The CDR3 here is CASSLGTLTEAFF. The CDR3 DNA reads as TGTGCCAGCAGTTTAGGTACGCTCACTGAAGCTTTCTTT.

In this sample, this clonotype turned up once. The chain uses TRBV7-8 and TRBJ2-7; tentative D call: TRBD1 (6 bases). The germline V and J ends were trimmed by 8 bases and 2 bases, with 16 bases remaining between them. The CDR3 is made up of 14 amino acids. CDR1 SGHVS and CDR2 FQNEAQ come from the germline V gene. CDR3 nucleotide sequence: TGTGCCAGCTCACCCTTACAGGGAACCTACGAGCAGTACTTC. Translating it yields CASSPLQGTYEQYF.

The CDR3 coding sequence is TGCAGTGCAGCTAGCGGAGGGTACGACGAGCAGTACTTC. This codes for CSAASGGYDEQYF. This chain links TRBV20-1 with TRBJ2-7; 7 bases are a match to TRBD2. This CDR3 spans 13 amino acids. Germline loops: CDR1 DFQATT, CDR2 SNEGSKA (reference sequence). V shed 6 bases, J shed 5 bases, and the junction held 10 bases outside the gene matches.

The rearrangement links TRBV5-1 to TRBJ2-2; D remains ambiguous. The CDR3 length is 12 residues. Between the trimmed V and J ends, which lost 4 bases and 6 bases, there was a span of 7 bases. Germline V gene data show CDR1 as SGHRS and CDR2 as YFSETQ. The CDR3 reads CASSPDPGELFF. CDR3 in DNA: TGCGCCAGCAGCCCCGACCCCGGGGAGCTGTTTTTT. The full variable domain, its missing parts supplied by reference TRBV5-1 and TRBJ2-2, is KAGVTQTPRYLIKTRGQQVTLSCSPISGHRSVSWYQQTPGQGLQFLFEYFSETQRNKGNFPGRFSGRQFSNSRSEMNVSTLELGDSALYLCASSPDPGELFFGEGSRLTVL.

This clonotype was found a few times. Given a much more abundant clone one base away, this may be a read error. This rearrangement joins TRBV9 to TRBJ1-5; D possibly corresponds to TRBD1 (5 bases). V was trimmed by 3 bases and J by 1 base, leaving 14 bases between them. The CDR3 is 16 residues long. Germline loops: CDR1 SGDLS, CDR2 YYNGEE. CDR3 region: CASSGGAGGSNQPQHF. The DNA of the CDR3 is TGTGCCAGCAGCGGAGGGGCAGGAGGGAGCAATCAGCCCCAGCATTTT.

This chain links TRBV29-1 with TRBJ2-5; D is unclear. The CDR3 runs to 12 residues. Deletions cut 2 bases from V and 5 bases from J, with 9 bases between. Germline V lookup: CDR1 SQVTM, CDR2 ANQGSEA. The CDR3 is CSVEYSAETQYF. The CDR3, as DNA: TGCAGCGTTGAATACTCCGCTGAGACCCAGTACTTC.